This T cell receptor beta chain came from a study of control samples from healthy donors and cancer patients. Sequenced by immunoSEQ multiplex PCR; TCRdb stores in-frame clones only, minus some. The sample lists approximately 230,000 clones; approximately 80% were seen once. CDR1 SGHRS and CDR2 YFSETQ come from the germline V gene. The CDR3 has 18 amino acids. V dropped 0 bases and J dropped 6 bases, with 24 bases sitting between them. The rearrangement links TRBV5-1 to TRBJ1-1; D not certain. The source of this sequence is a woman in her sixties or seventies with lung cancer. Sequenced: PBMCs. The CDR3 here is CASSLARGNLRGGAEAFF. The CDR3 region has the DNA TGCGCCAGCAGCTTGGCGCGGGGAAATCTGCGGGGTGGCGCTGAAGCTTTCTTT.